This T cell receptor (beta chain) was captured in a study of blood T cell repertoires in COVID-19. Study at large: COVID-19 samples collected from the United States, Italy and Spain covered acute and convalescent phases.

Enrollees, about 18 to 89 years old, lived in 24 US areas. In assigning cohorts, the study relied on participant-reported clinical history. All exposed participants met a person with COVID-19 within 2 weeks before entering the study. CDR1 MNHEY and CDR2 SMNVEV come from the germline V gene (reference sequence). The CDR3 consists of 15 residues. With 6 bases removed from V and 0 bases from J, the gap between germline ends came to 14 bases. TCRdb's table, derived via immunoSEQ multiplex PCR, lists solely in-frame clones and lacks some. In the table there are about 200,000 clones, 65% to 85% of which are singletons.

The V and J genes are TRBV27 and TRBJ1-1, with a weak D call TRBD1 (6 bases). Sequencing was done on a sample of PBMCs or T cells enriched from blood (not recorded which). The source of this sequence is a woman aged 30 to 39 who had been exposed to COVID-19. The CDR3 loop is CASRGGAGVNTEAFF. The CDR3 nucleotides are TGTGCCAGCAGGGGGGGCGCGGGAGTGAACACTGAAGCTTTCTTT.